A selection of T cell receptor beta chains follows, all from one sample in a study of T cells in tumors after PD-1 blockade. Sequencing used immunoSEQ multiplex PCR; TCRdb keeps in-frame clones, though not all of them. The table records about 15,000 clones, around 70% of them present only once. Source: tumor tissue, taken after anti-PD-1 treatment. The origin of the receptors is a human donor with cutaneous squamous cell carcinoma. CDR3s include the opening cysteine and the closing phenylalanine or tryptophan. The D gene is left open where the match is weak. Not all rows give a size; the values are once, few, many and, for expanded clones, a class.

length: 14; J: TRBJ1-4; D: TRBD1; V: TRBV6-5; size: -; CDR3: CASSRGQLNEKLFF; DNA: TGTGCCAGCAGTCGGGGACAGCTTAATGAAAAACTGTTTTTT
length: 13; J: TRBJ2-7; D: -; V: TRBV24-1; size: -; CDR3: CATSDFPGEGQYF; DNA: TGTGCCACCAGTGATTTTCCAGGGGAAGGACAGTACTTC
length: 17; J: TRBJ1-5; D: -; V: TRBV19; size: once; CDR3: CASSIGGPMEGNQPQHF; DNA: TGTGCCAGTAGTATCGGGGGACCTATGGAGGGCAATCAGCCCCAGCATTTT
length: 14; J: TRBJ2-2; D: -; V: TRBV7-9; size: medium-sized; CDR3: CASPGARNTGELFF; DNA: TGTGCCAGCCCGGGGGCTAGAAACACCGGGGAGCTGTTTTTT
length: 12; J: TRBJ2-1; D: -; V: TRBV27; size: -; CDR3: CASSLDSNEQFF; DNA: TGTGCCAGCAGTTTAGACTCCAATGAGCAGTTCTTC
length: 19; J: TRBJ2-7; D: -; V: TRBV4-2; size: -; CDR3: CASSRGSGGGSGSSYEQYF; DNA: TGTGCCAGCAGCCGGGGGTCAGGGGGCGGGAGCGGGAGTTCCTACGAGCAGTACTTC
length: 17; J: TRBJ2-2; D: TRBD1; V: TRBV9; size: few; CDR3: CASSTHRDREYTGELFF; DNA: TGTGCCAGCAGCACACACCGGGACAGGGAGTACACCGGGGAGCTGTTTTTT
length: 14; J: TRBJ2-2; D: -; V: TRBV11-2; size: -; CDR3: CASSLPANTGELFF; DNA: TGTGCCAGCAGCCTCCCAGCAAACACCGGGGAGCTGTTTTTT
length: 11; J: TRBJ2-3; D: -; V: TRBV30; size: -; CDR3: CAWSRERPQYF; DNA: TGTGCCTGGTCGAGGGAACGGCCGCAGTATTTT
length: 13; J: TRBJ2-7; D: -; V: TRBV5-6; size: few; CDR3: CASSAGRTYEQYF; DNA: TGTGCCAGCAGTGCGGGACGAACCTACGAGCAGTACTTC
length: 18; J: TRBJ1-5; D: -; V: TRBV28; size: -; CDR3: CASSFGGGSTNSNQPQHF; DNA: TGTGCCAGCAGTTTTGGAGGGGGATCAACCAATAGCAATCAGCCCCAGCATTTT
length: 15; J: TRBJ2-7; D: -; V: TRBV7-9; size: -; CDR3: CASSRPGVGNYEQYF; DNA: TGTGCCAGCAGCCGGCCCGGGGTAGGAAACTACGAGCAGTACTTC
length: 15; J: TRBJ1-4; D: -; V: TRBV15; size: few; CDR3: CATSRDKSSGEKLFF; DNA: TGTGCCACCAGCAGAGATAAAAGTTCGGGGGAAAAACTGTTTTTT
length: 15; J: TRBJ1-4; D: TRBD1; V: TRBV4-1; size: -; CDR3: CASSQPGQGNEKLFF; DNA: TGCGCCAGCAGCCAGCCGGGACAGGGGAATGAAAAACTGTTTTTT
length: 14; J: TRBJ1-6; D: -; V: TRBV7-9; size: few; CDR3: CASSLPATNSPLHF; DNA: TGTGCCAGCAGCTTGCCGGCTACCAATTCACCCCTCCACTTT
length: 11; J: TRBJ1-2; D: -; V: TRBV10-3; size: -; CDR3: CAIQDSYGYTF; DNA: TGTGCCATTCAGGATTCCTATGGCTACACCTTC
length: 17; J: TRBJ1-5; D: -; V: TRBV7-8; size: few; CDR3: CASSSQTVGILDQPQHF; DNA: TGTGCCAGCAGCTCTCAGACAGTTGGGATTTTGGATCAGCCCCAGCATTTT
length: 14; J: TRBJ2-3; D: TRBD2; V: TRBV14; size: -; CDR3: CASSRGGGADTQYF; DNA: TGTGCCAGCAGCCGGGGGGGTGGCGCAGATACGCAGTATTTT
length: 17; J: TRBJ1-4; D: -; V: TRBV18; size: few; CDR3: CASSPFARSTTNEKLFF; DNA: TGTGCCAGCTCACCTTTTGCCAGGAGTACAACTAATGAAAAACTGTTTTTT
length: 15; J: TRBJ2-3; D: TRBD2; V: TRBV5-1; size: -; CDR3: CASSLSTSETDTQYF; DNA: TGCGCCAGCAGCTTGTCTACTAGCGAAACAGATACGCAGTATTTT
length: 15; J: TRBJ2-5; D: -; V: TRBV5-4; size: -; CDR3: CASSLAADRKETQYF; DNA: TGTGCCAGCAGCTTGGCCGCAGACAGGAAAGAGACCCAGTACTTC
length: 16; J: TRBJ1-5; D: -; V: TRBV3-1/TRBV3-2; size: -; CDR3: CASSQDRTVPLQPQHF; DNA: TGTGCCAGCAGCCAAGATAGGACCGTTCCACTTCAGCCCCAGCATTTT
length: 13; J: TRBJ2-1; D: TRBD2; V: TRBV30; size: -; CDR3: CAWSRLAGGEQFF; DNA: TGTGCCTGGAGTAGACTAGCGGGGGGGGAGCAGTTCTTC
length: 16; J: TRBJ2-3; D: -; V: TRBV11-2; size: -; CDR3: CASSLFSLFNTDTQYF; DNA: TGTGCCAGCAGCTTATTTTCACTTTTTAACACAGATACGCAGTATTTT
length: 16; J: TRBJ2-1; D: TRBD2; V: TRBV5-1; size: -; CDR3: CASSLRTSGSGSEQFF; DNA: TGCGCCAGCAGCTTGCGGACTAGCGGGAGTGGAAGTGAGCAGTTCTTC
length: 14; J: TRBJ2-3; D: TRBD2; V: TRBV18; size: -; CDR3: CASRTSGRTDTQYF; DNA: TGTGCCAGCCGGACTAGCGGGAGAACAGATACGCAGTATTTT
length: 16; J: TRBJ1-5; D: TRBD1; V: TRBV7-8; size: -; CDR3: CASTDGAGGSNQPQHF; DNA: TGTGCCAGCACCGATGGGGCAGGGGGAAGTAATCAGCCCCAGCATTTT
length: 14; J: TRBJ1-5; D: -; V: TRBV28; size: -; CDR3: CASSLHSGNQPQHF; DNA: TGTGCCAGCAGTCTTCACTCGGGAAATCAGCCCCAGCATTTT
length: 19; J: TRBJ2-3; D: -; V: TRBV18; size: few; CDR3: CASSPRVPGAQRGTDTQYF; DNA: TGTGCCAGCTCACCACGAGTCCCAGGGGCGCAGCGGGGCACAGATACGCAGTATTTT
length: 14; J: TRBJ2-3; D: -; V: TRBV19; size: few; CDR3: CASDRGYSTDTQYF; DNA: TGTGCCAGCGATCGGGGGTATAGCACAGATACGCAGTATTTT
length: 16; J: TRBJ2-3; D: TRBD2; V: TRBV5-6; size: once; CDR3: CASSWLTSGSTDTQYF; DNA: TGTGCCAGCAGCTGGCTCACTAGCGGGAGCACAGATACGCAGTATTTT
length: 14; J: TRBJ2-5; D: -; V: TRBV28; size: medium-sized; CDR3: CASSLEGPQETQYF; DNA: TGTGCCAGCAGTTTAGAGGGCCCCCAAGAGACCCAGTACTTC
length: 15; J: TRBJ1-6; D: -; V: TRBV6-5; size: -; CDR3: CASTTGGAYNSPLHF; DNA: TGTGCCAGCACCACGGGGGGGGCCTATAATTCACCCCTCCACTTT
length: 14; J: TRBJ2-1; D: -; V: TRBV5-5; size: -; CDR3: CASSLGTTYNEQFF; DNA: TGTGCCAGCAGCTTGGGTACGACCTACAATGAGCAGTTCTTC
length: 16; J: TRBJ2-7; D: TRBD2; V: TRBV5-4; size: few; CDR3: CASSLGPLAGAREQYF; DNA: TGTGCCAGCAGCTTAGGACCACTAGCGGGAGCTAGGGAGCAGTACTTC
length: 15; J: TRBJ2-7; D: -; V: TRBV4-2; size: medium-sized; CDR3: CASSQDQTLSYEQYF; DNA: TGTGCCAGCAGCCAAGATCAGACACTCTCCTACGAGCAGTACTTC
length: 15; J: TRBJ1-5; D: TRBD1; V: TRBV6-5; size: -; CDR3: CASSNTGGRAQPQHF; DNA: TGTGCCAGCAGTAACACAGGGGGCAGAGCTCAGCCCCAGCATTTT
length: 16; J: TRBJ1-4; D: -; V: TRBV19; size: few; CDR3: CASTFAQGRRNEKLFF; DNA: TGTGCCAGTACATTTGCCCAAGGAAGGCGTAATGAAAAACTGTTTTTT
length: 15; J: TRBJ1-2; D: -; V: TRBV19; size: few; CDR3: CASSIEGSRRAGYTF; DNA: TGTGCCAGTAGTATAGAAGGGTCGCGGCGGGCTGGCTACACCTTC
length: 15; J: TRBJ1-1; D: -; V: TRBV21-1; size: -; CDR3: CASSTTNRVNTEAFF; DNA: TGTGCCAGCAGCACCACGAACAGGGTGAACACTGAAGCTTTCTTT
length: 15; J: TRBJ2-1; D: -; V: TRBV6-5; size: -; CDR3: CASTPGGGAHGEQFF; DNA: TGTGCCAGCACCCCGGGCGGCGGGGCCCACGGTGAGCAGTTCTTC
length: 15; J: TRBJ2-7; D: -; V: TRBV4-2; size: -; CDR3: CASSQGTGDSYEQYF; DNA: TGTGCCAGCAGCCAAGGAACAGGAGACTCCTACGAGCAGTACTTC
length: 14; J: TRBJ2-3; D: -; V: TRBV11-3; size: -; CDR3: CASSHSGNTDTQYF; DNA: TGTGCCAGCAGCCACTCGGGCAACACAGATACGCAGTATTTT
length: 16; J: TRBJ1-5; D: TRBD1; V: TRBV7-8; size: -; CDR3: CASSPQGAASNQPQHF; DNA: TGTGCCAGCAGCCCGCAGGGGGCGGCTAGCAATCAGCCCCAGCATTTT
length: 15; J: TRBJ1-2; D: TRBD1; V: TRBV7-2; size: -; CDR3: CASSRDRGGVYGYTF; DNA: TGTGCCAGCAGCCGGGACAGGGGAGGTGTTTACGGCTACACCTTC
length: 18; J: TRBJ2-3; D: TRBD2; V: TRBV14; size: -; CDR3: CASSPRITSGRAGDTQYF; DNA: TGTGCCAGCAGCCCCCGGATCACTAGCGGGAGGGCCGGAGATACGCAGTATTTT
length: 14; J: TRBJ1-2; D: -; V: TRBV19; size: once; CDR3: CASSVGGPGYGYTF; DNA: TGTGCCAGTAGTGTGGGGGGCCCAGGCTATGGCTACACCTTC
length: 14; J: TRBJ1-1; D: -; V: TRBV5-3; size: -; CDR3: CARSSRDRNTEAFF; DNA: TGTGCCAGAAGCTCACGGGATAGGAACACTGAAGCTTTCTTT